The clone carrying this T cell receptor (beta chain) is termed medium-sized (0.01 to 0.1%). The CDR3 spans 14 residues. The V and J ends lost 1 base and 8 bases respectively, with 15 bases between them. The germline V gene encodes CDR1 DFQATT and CDR2 SNEGSKA (reference sequence). TCRdb recomputed calls from the 5' RACE reads with MiXCR, one row per CDR3 protein. The profile covers some 50,000 distinct CDR3 sequences, with 7% to 10% appearing a single time and roughly 4% taken by the ten largest. The sample comes from a study of early T cells in non-severe SARS-CoV-2 infection. This chain uses TRBV20-1 with TRBJ2-1; D is unresolved. The specimen was whole blood. The clonotype was recovered from an adult who was a healthcare worker with PCR-confirmed SARS-CoV-2 infection or an uninfected control (not recorded which). The CDR3, as DNA: TGCAGTGCTAGAGTCGGAGCTGGAGAGGATGAGCAGTTCTTC. Its protein is CSARVGAGEDEQFF.